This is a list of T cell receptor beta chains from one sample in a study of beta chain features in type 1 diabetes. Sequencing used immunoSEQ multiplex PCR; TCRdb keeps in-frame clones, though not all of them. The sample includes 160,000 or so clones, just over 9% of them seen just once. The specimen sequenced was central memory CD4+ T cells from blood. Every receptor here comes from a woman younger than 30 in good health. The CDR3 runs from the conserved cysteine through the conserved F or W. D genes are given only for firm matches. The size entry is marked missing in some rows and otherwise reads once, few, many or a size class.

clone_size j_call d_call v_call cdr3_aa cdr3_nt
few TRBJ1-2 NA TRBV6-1 CASSETADGYTF TGTGCCAGCAGTGAAACAGCGGATGGCTACACCTTC
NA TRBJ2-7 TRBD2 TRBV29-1 CSVEMGTSGGARYEQYF TGCAGCGTTGAGATGGGGACTAGCGGGGGGGCTCGTTACGAGCAGTACTTC
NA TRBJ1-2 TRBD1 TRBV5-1 CASSLDWTGFNYGYTF TGCGCCAGCAGCTTGGATTGGACAGGGTTTAACTATGGCTACACCTTC
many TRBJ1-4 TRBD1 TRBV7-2 CASRKSGTGLEKLFF TGTGCCAGCAGAAAGTCCGGGACAGGGCTCGAAAAACTGTTTTTT
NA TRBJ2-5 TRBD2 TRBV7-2 CASSPGTSGRTQYF TGTGCCAGCAGCCCCGGGACTAGCGGGAGGACCCAGTACTTC
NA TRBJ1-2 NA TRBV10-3 CAMGGSDYGYTF TGTGCCATGGGGGGATCGGACTATGGCTACACCTTC
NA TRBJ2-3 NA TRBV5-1 CASSYTDPPLRRTQYF TGCGCCAGCAGCTACACCGACCCTCCGCTAAGGAGAACGCAGTATTTT
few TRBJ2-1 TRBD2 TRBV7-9 CASSLLAGGLNEQFF TGTGCCAGCAGCCTTCTAGCGGGAGGCCTCAATGAGCAGTTCTTC
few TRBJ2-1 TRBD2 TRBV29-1 CSVVEGVAGINEQFF TGCAGCGTTGTAGAAGGGGTAGCGGGGATTAATGAGCAGTTCTTC
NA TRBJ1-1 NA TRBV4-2 CASSGPAKAEAFF TGTGCCAGCAGCGGGCCCGCAAAGGCTGAAGCTTTCTTT
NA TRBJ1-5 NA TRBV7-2 CASSFGTVGGAQHF TGTGCCAGCAGCTTCGGGACGGTGGGGGGGGCCCAGCATTTT
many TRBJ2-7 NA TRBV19 CARTPAVRSYEQYF TGTGCCAGAACACCCGCGGTACGGTCCTACGAGCAGTACTTC
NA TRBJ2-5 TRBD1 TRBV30 CAWGGQGVETQYF TGTGCCTGGGGGGGACAGGGGGTAGAGACCCAGTACTTC
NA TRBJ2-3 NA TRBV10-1 CASSESWGRGTDTQYF TGCGCCAGCAGTGAGTCGTGGGGACGGGGGACAGATACGCAGTATTTT
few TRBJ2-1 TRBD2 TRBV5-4 CASSRTSGRNNEQFF TGTGCCAGCAGTCGGACTAGCGGGAGGAACAATGAGCAGTTCTTC
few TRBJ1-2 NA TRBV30 CAQGNLDSGGYTF TGTGCTCAGGGAAATCTGGACAGTGGTGGCTACACCTTC
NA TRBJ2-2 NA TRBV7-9 CASSLAGANTGELFF TGTGCCAGCAGCTTAGCAGGGGCGAACACCGGGGAGCTGTTTTTT